The 9 T cell receptor beta chains below come from one sample, sequenced in a study of blood T cells in healthy people across ages. For the second PCR, which ran for 7 to 11 cycles, a sample-barcoded 5' primer and a J-beta primer mix were used. In TCRdb, the 5' RACE reads were re-called with MiXCR into one record per CDR3 protein. The sample holds just over 800,000 distinct CDR3 sequences, around 68% seen once. Sequences were obtained from blood. The receptors come from a man aged 25-45 years in good health.

This chain uses TRBV12-3 or TRBV12-4 with TRBJ1-1; D not resolved. The CDR3 totals 15 residues. The V and J ends lost 3 bases and 1 base respectively, with 12 bases between them. The CDR3 bases are TGTGCCAGCAGTTTGATGGGCTTGAGGAACACTGAAGCTTTCTTT. Translation gives CASSLMGLRNTEAFF.

This clonotype came up a few times. The rearrangement uses TRBV4-3 and TRBJ2-5, with no clear D. The CDR3 runs to 15 residues. The V end was cut by 0 bases, the J end by 5 bases, with 13 bases between. Germline V CDR1 and CDR2: LGHNA, YSLEER. CDR3 protein: CASSQDGRVGETQYF. The CDR3 nucleotides are TGCGCCAGCAGCCAAGATGGGCGAGTTGGGGAGACCCAGTACTTC.

The V gene is TRBV29-1, the J gene TRBJ1-1; D is perhaps TRBD1 (5 bases). The CDR3 extends over 11 amino acids. With 6 bases removed from V and 3 bases from J, the gap between germline ends came to 8 bases. The germline gives CDR1 SQVTM, CDR2 ANQGSEA. The CDR3 nucleotides read TGCAGCGTCGACAGTTACACTGAAGCTTTCTTT. It codes for CSVDSYTEAFF. The full variable domain, completed using reference TRBV29-1 and TRBJ1-1, is SAVISQKPSRDICQRGTSLTIQCQVDSQVTMMFWYRQQPGQSLTLIATANQGSEATYESGFVIDKFPISRPNLTFSTLTVSNMSPEDSSIYLCSVDSYTEAFFGQGTRLTVV.

The chain employs TRBV6-6 and TRBJ1-5; possible D gene TRBD1, 6 bases. Trimming cost V 6 bases and J 0 bases, with 12 bases left between them. The CDR3 runs 15 residues. Germline CDR1 and CDR2: MNHNY and SVGAGI (reference sequence). The CDR3, as DNA: TGTGCCAGCAGCTGGGACAATCCTAGCAATCAGCCCCAGCATTTT. Encoded protein: CASSWDNPSNQPQHF.

The gene calls are TRBV9 and TRBJ2-4; no firm D call. The closer fit of TRBJ2-5 to the DNA end suggests the J call may be wrong. CDR1 is SGDLS, CDR2 YYNGEE, per germline. CDR3 length: 13 amino acids. The CDR3 nucleotides read TGTGCCAGCAGCGGAGCTATGGTGGAGACCCAGTACTTC. Translated: CASSGAMVETQYF.

This chain uses TRBV20-1 with TRBJ2-7; TRBD1 agrees at 8 bases. The germline CDR1 and CDR2 sequences are DFQATT and SNEGSKA (reference sequence). This CDR3 is built from 13 residues. With V trimmed by 7 bases and J by 6 bases, 11 bases remained unmatched. This CDR3 reads CSVLDRGDGEQYF. In DNA form, the CDR3 reads TGCAGTGTTTTAGACAGGGGAGACGGCGAGCAGTACTTC.

This clonotype was counted only a few times. As DNA, the CDR3 is TGTGCCAGCAGTGAAGGTGGGACAGGGATTAACAATGAGCAGTTCTTC. Protein: CASSEGGTGINNEQFF. V gene TRBV25-1 combines with J gene TRBJ2-1; 9 bases match TRBD1. Germline V CDR1 and CDR2: MGHDK, SYGVNS. With 2 bases clipped from V and 5 bases from J, the junction kept 7 bases outside the gene matches. The length of the CDR3 is 16 residues.

The genes are TRBV28 and TRBJ2-1, with D perhaps matching TRBD1 (5 bases). Germline-derived CDR1 and CDR2 are MDHEN and SYDVKM. This CDR3 has 14 residues. Trimming took 6 bases from V and 9 from J, leaving 18 bases between them. The CDR3 bases are TGTGCCAGCAGCGAAGGGGCACCGAGGAGTGAGCAGTTCTTC. Its protein product is CASSEGAPRSEQFF.

About this clonotype: A much more abundant neighbour one base away suggests this may be a read error. The chain recombines TRBV25-1 with TRBJ2-4; no reliable D call. The CDR3 sequence is 18 residues long. Germline assignment: CDR1 MGHDK and CDR2 SYGVNS. The CDR3 DNA is TGTGCCTGCAGTGAGAGATATGGCCAAAGACTAGCCAAAAACATTCAGTACTTC. Translated, it gives CACSERYGQRLAKNIQYF.